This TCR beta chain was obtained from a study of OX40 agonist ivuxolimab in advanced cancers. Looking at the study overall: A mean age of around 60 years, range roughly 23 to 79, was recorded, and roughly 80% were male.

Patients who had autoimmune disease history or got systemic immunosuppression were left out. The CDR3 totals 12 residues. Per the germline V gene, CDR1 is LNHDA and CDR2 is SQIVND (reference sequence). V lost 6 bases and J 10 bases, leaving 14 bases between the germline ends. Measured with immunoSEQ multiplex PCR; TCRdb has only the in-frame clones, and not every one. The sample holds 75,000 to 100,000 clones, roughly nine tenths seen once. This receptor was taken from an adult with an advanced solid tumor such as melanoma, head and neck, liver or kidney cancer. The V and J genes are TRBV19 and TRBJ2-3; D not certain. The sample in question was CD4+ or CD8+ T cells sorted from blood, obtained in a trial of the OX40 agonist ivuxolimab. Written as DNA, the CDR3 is TGTGCCAGTAGCAACCCCCCCAGTCCGCAGTATTTT. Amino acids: CASSNPPSPQYF.